Following are 27 T cell receptor beta chains from one sample sequenced in a study of immune evolution from preneoplasia to lung adenocarcinoma (dated by TCRdb to the early 2020s). To prepare the library, the immunoSEQ multiplex PCR assay was applied. TCRdb re-hosts the immuneACCESS table, in-frame sequences only. Its copies lack some clones; in the studies checked, an unresolved V gene accounts for under half of them, and the cause for the rest is not known. Within this sample are 8,000 to 8,500 clones, with about four fifths of them counted one time only. The ten largest account for roughly 7.9% of the sample. The source material was FFPE adjacent normal lung tissue. Receptor source: a person aged 55-85 years with lung adenocarcinoma.

The V call is TRBV7-8, the J call TRBJ2-5, with 7 bases identical to TRBD2. The J segment lost 1 base and the V segment lost 5 bases, leaving 10 bases of the junction unmatched. CDR3 length: 16 residues. Germline loops: CDR1 SGHVS, CDR2 FQNEAQ. CDR3 sequence reads: CASSDWGGTFQETQYF. CDR3 DNA: TGTGCCAGCAGCGACTGGGGGGGAACCTTCCAAGAGACCCAGTACTTC. The whole variable domain, filled in from reference TRBV7-8 and TRBJ2-5, reads GAGVSQSPRYKVAKRGQDVALRCDPISGHVSLFWYQQALGQGPEFLTYFQNEAQLDKSGLPSDRFFAERPEGSVSTLKIQRTQQEDSAVYLCASSDWGGTFQETQYFGPGTRLLVL.

V and J are TRBV6-5 and TRBJ1-4; D uncertain. The germline CDR1 and CDR2 sequences are MNHEY and SVGAGI. The germline V and J ends were trimmed by 6 bases and 8 bases, with 13 bases remaining between them. This CDR3 has 13 residues. This CDR3 is CASSRNQGEKLFF. In nucleotides, the CDR3 is TGTGCCAGCAGCCGAAATCAAGGGGAAAAACTGTTTTTT.

The CDR3 sequence is CAWTPGPNTDTQYF. For the CDR3, the DNA is TGTGCCTGGACACCGGGGCCCAACACAGATACGCAGTATTTT. The rearrangement links TRBV30 to TRBJ2-3, with D possibly being TRBD1 or TRBD2 (5 bases each). V lost 4 bases and J 2 bases, leaving 13 bases between the germline ends. Germline CDR1 is GTSNPN and CDR2 is SVGIG (reference sequence). The CDR3 is 14 residues long.

This clone has just one count. The rearrangement uses TRBV5-1 and TRBJ1-1; D is possibly TRBD1 (5 bases). Germline CDR1 reads SGHRS; CDR2 reads YFSETQ. The CDR3 covers 15 residues. Trimming took off 5 bases at V and 2 bases at J, with 16 bases between the two ends. The CDR3 DNA is TGCGCCAGCAGGCGTCGGGGGGGGGATAACACTGAAGCTTTCTTT. It translates to CASRRRGGDNTEAFF.

The chain recombines TRBV19 with TRBJ2-2; no clear D gene. V shed 7 bases and J shed 1 base, with 7 bases lying between them. The length of the CDR3 is 13 residues. Per germline, CDR1 LNHDA and CDR2 SQIVND (reference sequence). The CDR3 nucleotides read TGTGCCAGTAAGGACGGGAACACCGGGGAGCTGTTTTTT. Its protein product is CASKDGNTGELFF.

The V call is TRBV4-1, the J call TRBJ2-7; D gene uncertain. The V end was cut by 0 bases, the J end by 13 bases, with 31 bases between. This CDR3 is built from 18 residues. From germline, CDR1 is MGHRA and CDR2 YSYEKL. CDR3 DNA sequence: TGCGCCAGCAGCCAAGATGAGCCCCGGGCGGCAACCAATACCCGTCAATACTTC. This translates into CASSQDEPRAATNTRQYF.

This clone has a handful of counts. The chain has TRBV6-6 and TRBJ1-2; D not certain. The CDR3 length is 13 residues. V lost 4 bases to trimming and J lost 6 bases, with 12 bases between them. The germline V gene encodes CDR1 MNHNY and CDR2 SVGAGI (reference sequence). CDR3 bases: TGTGCCAGCAGTTCCGAAACACCAAATGGCTACACCTTC. Translation gives CASSSETPNGYTF.

CDR3 protein: CASSLLSAGNTDTQYF. The CDR3 DNA is TGCGCCAGCAGCTTGTTATCAGCGGGAAACACAGATACGCAGTATTTT. The chain combines TRBV5-1 with TRBJ2-3, with 7 bases matching TRBD2. Losses at the gene ends were 1 base for V and 2 bases for J; bases not matched to a gene: 7. The CDR3 is 16 amino acids. The germline CDR1 and CDR2 sequences are SGHRS and YFSETQ.

The genes are TRBV7-8 and TRBJ1-2; 9 positions match TRBD1. The CDR3 loop spans 14 amino acids. V was clipped by 7 bases and J by 2 bases; unmatched bases: 5. The V gene's germline CDR1 is SGHVS and CDR2 FQNEAQ. The CDR3 nucleotides read TGTGCCAGCACAAGACAGGGGGAAAACTATGGCTACACCTTC. This gives the protein CASTRQGENYGYTF. Based on the CDR3 plus reference TRBV7-8 and TRBJ1-2, the full variable domain is GAGVSQSPRYKVAKRGQDVALRCDPISGHVSLFWYQQALGQGPEFLTYFQNEAQLDKSGLPSDRFFAERPEGSVSTLKIQRTQQEDSAVYLCASTRQGENYGYTFGSGTRLTVV.

The V and J genes are TRBV7-2 and TRBJ1-1; no clear D gene. Germline assignment: CDR1 SGHTA and CDR2 FQGNSA. The CDR3 sequence is 15 residues long. V shed 0 bases and J shed 3 bases, with 11 bases lying between them. The CDR3: CASSLAFGVDTEAFF. The DNA of the CDR3 is TGTGCCAGCAGCTTAGCGTTCGGGGTCGACACTGAAGCTTTCTTT.

This clone was detected a few times. The V call is TRBV5-5, the J call TRBJ2-1; possibly TRBD1 or TRBD2 for D (5 bases each). CDR1 and CDR2 (germline): SGHKS, YYEKEE (reference sequence). Trimming stripped 4 bases from V and 6 bases from J, with 20 bases between. The CDR3 consists of 16 residues. The CDR3 sequence is CASSPRGDIRFNEQFF. CDR3 sequence (DNA): TGTGCCAGCAGCCCACGAGGGGATATCCGGTTCAATGAGCAGTTCTTC.

In this sample, this clone turned up once. The chain recombines TRBV5-1 with TRBJ2-3; 7 nucleotides match TRBD2. The CDR3 is 14 amino acids. Germline trimming cut 4 bases from V and 3 bases from J; bases unmatched to any gene: 5. CDR1 is SGHRS, CDR2 YFSETQ, per germline. CDR3 loop: CASSPGLQTDTQYF. The DNA for the CDR3 is TGCGCCAGCAGCCCGGGACTACAAACAGATACGCAGTATTTT.

The rearrangement links TRBV7-2 to TRBJ1-2; possible D gene TRBD1, 5 bases. Germline loops: CDR1 SGHTA, CDR2 FQGNSA. This CDR3 region has 13 residues. Trimming took 4 bases from V and 5 from J, leaving 11 bases between them. The CDR3 spells CASSYGTFYGYTF. CDR3 DNA sequence: TGTGCCAGCAGCTACGGGACTTTTTATGGCTACACCTTC.

The chain links TRBV6-1 to TRBJ1-1; D possibly corresponds to TRBD1 (5 bases). Germline V gene sequence: CDR1 MNHNS, CDR2 SASEGT. V was trimmed by 7 bases and J by 1 base, leaving 16 bases between them. This CDR3 region has 15 residues. The CDR3 sequence is CASMGREGWNTEAFF. CDR3 bases: TGTGCCAGCATGGGCAGGGAAGGTTGGAACACTGAAGCTTTCTTT.

This sequence joins TRBV2 and TRBJ2-2; tentatively, D is TRBD1 (5 bases). Germline assignment: CDR1 SNHLY and CDR2 FYNNEI. The CDR3 contains 15 residues. V gave up 7 bases and J gave up 5 bases, with 17 bases separating them. The CDR3 here is CASKGQLYLTGELFF. The CDR3 DNA sequence: TGTGCCAGCAAGGGGCAACTATACCTAACCGGGGAGCTGTTTTTT.

The rearrangement links TRBV4-1 to TRBJ2-7; D may be TRBD2 (7 bases). V was shortened by 1 base and J by 4 bases, with 11 bases between the two germline ends. The CDR3 consists of 14 residues. The germline V gene encodes CDR1 MGHRA and CDR2 YSYEKL. The chain's CDR3 is CASSQVAGAYEQYF. The DNA of the CDR3 is TGCGCCAGCAGCCAAGTGGCGGGGGCTTACGAGCAGTACTTC.

The J gene is TRBJ2-7, the V gene TRBV5-1, with 7 bases that match TRBD1. J lost 4 bases, V lost 3 bases, and 7 bases had no gene match. CDR3 length equals 14 residues. The germline gives CDR1 SGHRS, CDR2 YFSETQ. CDR3: CASSSNPQGYEQYF. The CDR3 nucleotides are TGCGCCAGCAGCTCGAACCCACAGGGGTACGAGCAGTACTTC.

V and J are TRBV29-1 and TRBJ1-1, with TRBD1 as a possible D gene (5 bases). The CDR3 loop spans 13 amino acids. Trimming took off 2 bases at V and 6 bases at J, with 13 bases between the two ends. Germline lookup yields CDR1 SQVTM and CDR2 ANQGSEA. The CDR3 coding sequence is TGCAGCGTTGAACAGGGTATTGGCTCTGAAGCTTTCTTT. Amino acid sequence: CSVEQGIGSEAFF.

The genes are TRBV28 and TRBJ2-5; D call uncertain. V lost 5 bases and J 4 bases, leaving 17 bases between the germline ends. The CDR3 is 15 amino acids. Germline CDR1 MDHEN, CDR2 SYDVKM. CDR3 nucleotides: TGTGCCAGCAGTCTAGGGCAGGCTTACCCAGAGACCCAGTACTTC. It translates to CASSLGQAYPETQYF.

The chain carries TRBV18 and TRBJ2-1; D gene ambiguous. The CDR3 covers 16 residues. CDR1 and CDR2 (germline): KGHSH, LQKENI. V was trimmed by 5 bases and J by 0 bases, leaving 14 bases between them. The CDR3 nucleotides read TGTGCCAGCTCATCAACACCAGGTCACTCCTACAATGAGCAGTTCTTC. It codes for CASSSTPGHSYNEQFF.

The rearrangement uses TRBV28 and TRBJ2-3, with a tentative D call TRBD1 (6 bases). The V and J ends lost 4 bases and 2 bases respectively, with 16 bases between them. The CDR3 loop spans 16 amino acids. Germline CDR1 is MDHEN and CDR2 is SYDVKM. The CDR3 loop reads CASSSIAYRDTDTQYF. The CDR3, as DNA: TGTGCCAGCAGTTCCATAGCCTACAGGGACACAGATACGCAGTATTTT.

The rearrangement uses TRBV19 and TRBJ2-5; 9 nucleotides match TRBD1. V lost 5 bases and J lost 3; bases outside the gene matches: 4. CDR1 LNHDA and CDR2 SQIVND come from the germline V gene (reference sequence). There are 14 residues in the CDR3. The CDR3 nucleotides are TGTGCCAGTAGTTCCGGGACAGGGAAAGAGACCCAGTACTTC. Its translation is CASSSGTGKETQYF.

This clone has a single count. The chain has TRBV7-9 and TRBJ1-1; D unresolved. V dropped 2 bases and J dropped 8 bases, with 6 bases sitting between them. Per germline, CDR1 SEHNR and CDR2 FQNEAQ (reference sequence). This CDR3 comprises 11 residues. The CDR3 DNA is TGTGCCAGCAGCTTAATCTGGGAAGCTTTCTTT. Its protein product is CASSLIWEAFF. Together with reference TRBV7-9 and TRBJ1-1, the CDR3 gives the full variable domain: DTGVSQNPRHKITKRGQNVTFRCDPISEHNRLYWYRQTLGQGPEFLTYFQNEAQLEKSRLLSDRFSAERPKGSFSTLEIQRTEQGDSAMYLCASSLIWEAFFGQGTRLTVV.

The chain employs TRBV11-2 and TRBJ1-1; D is possibly TRBD1 (5 bases). Per the germline V gene, CDR1 is SGHAT and CDR2 is FQNNGV. V gave up 3 bases and J gave up 10 bases, with 15 bases separating them. This CDR3 comprises 13 residues. The CDR3 here is CASSFSGEGLAFF. The CDR3 region has the DNA TGTGCCAGCAGCTTTTCGGGGGAGGGGCTAGCTTTCTTT.

V gene TRBV29-1 combines with J gene TRBJ1-3; a weak D match, TRBD1 (5 bases). V was clipped by 4 bases and J by 4 bases, with 11 bases between them. The CDR3 is 13 residues long. CDR1 SQVTM and CDR2 ANQGSEA come from the germline V gene. The CDR3 protein is CSVGGVAGNTIYF. CDR3 coding DNA: TGCAGCGTTGGGGGGGTGGCAGGAAACACCATATATTTT.

This clone was counted between two and nine times. This chain joins TRBV6-5 and TRBJ2-4, with a tentative D call TRBD1 (6 bases). CDR3 length: 15 amino acids. V lost 2 bases and J 3 bases, leaving 11 bases between the germline ends. Germline CDR1 MNHEY, CDR2 SVGAGI. CDR3 nucleotide sequence: TGTGCCAGCAGTTACGGGGGCTCAGGCAAAAACATTCAGTACTTC. This encodes CASSYGGSGKNIQYF.

This sequence joins TRBV30 and TRBJ1-5, with D unresolved. Germline-derived CDR1 and CDR2 are GTSNPN and SVGIG (reference sequence). The CDR3 loop spans 14 amino acids. Trimming removed 1 base from V and 7 bases from J, with 14 bases in between. CDR3 region: CAWSGWGGEQPQHF. For the CDR3, the DNA is TGTGCCTGGAGTGGGTGGGGTGGGGAACAGCCCCAGCATTTT.